One sample yielded the 3 T cell receptor beta chains listed below, sequenced in a study of control samples from healthy donors and cancer patients. The method was immunoSEQ multiplex PCR; TCRdb's version includes in-frame clones alone and lacks a portion of them. The repertoire holds more than 95,000 clones, about 87% seen once, with 2.9% in the top ten. Sequences were obtained from blood. The receptors were sampled from a man aged 55 to 70 in good health.

V is TRBV5-4 and J is TRBJ1-3; D not certain. The V and J ends lost 4 bases and 1 base respectively, with 6 bases between them. Germline CDR1 and CDR2: SGHNT and YYREEE (reference sequence). The CDR3 totals 13 residues. The CDR3 DNA is TGTGCCAGCAGCCAAGAATCTGGAAACACCATATATTTT. As protein: CASSQESGNTIYF. Complete variable domain (other parts from reference TRBV5-4 and TRBJ1-3): ETGVTQSPTHLIKTRGQQVTLRCSSQSGHNTVSWYQQALGQGPQFIFQYYREEENGRGNFPPRFSGLQFPNYSSELNVNALELDDSALYLCASSQESGNTIYFGEGSWLTVV.

This clone was detected once. The J gene is TRBJ1-1, the V gene TRBV7-8; D gene uncertain. CDR3 length: 14 residues. Germline loops: CDR1 SGHVS, CDR2 FQNEAQ. V shed 0 bases and J shed 6 bases, with 11 bases lying between them. CDR3 coding DNA: TGTGCCAGCAGCTTAGCGCTTACGGGGTCTGAAGCTTTCTTT. Translating it yields CASSLALTGSEAFF. Filled out from reference TRBV7-8 and TRBJ1-1, the complete variable domain reads GAGVSQSPRYKVAKRGQDVALRCDPISGHVSLFWYQQALGQGPEFLTYFQNEAQLDKSGLPSDRFFAERPEGSVSTLKIQRTQQEDSAVYLCASSLALTGSEAFFGQGTRLTVV.

This rearrangement joins TRBV30 to TRBJ1-1; D remains unclear. Germline CDR1 reads GTSNPN; CDR2 reads SVGIG (reference sequence). CDR3 size: 12 residues. V was shortened by 3 bases and J by 8 bases, with 13 bases between the two germline ends. Here the CDR3 reads CAWRRFTEEAFF. DNA for the CDR3: TGTGCCTGGAGACGTTTCACAGAGGAAGCTTTCTTT.